This TCR beta chain stems from a study of T cell changes during pregnancy in multiple sclerosis (dated by TCRdb to the late 2010s). For the study in its entirety: Changes in the T cell repertoire over the course of pregnancy were examined in this study in women with multiple sclerosis.

V sheds 2 bases and J sheds 3 bases, leaving 10 bases between their ends. The cysteine opens and the phenylalanine closes a CDR3 of 15 amino acids. The read is trimmed to its CDR3 DNA, 45 bases read in frame from base 1. According to the germline V gene (reference sequence), CDR1 reads MNHEY and CDR2 reads SMNVEV. Worth noting for this clone: It lacks a known antigen. There are no base qualities to consult, and no much larger clone falls within one base.

The library was built by means of the immunoSEQ multiplex PCR assay. Imported from immuneACCESS, the table was reduced by TCRdb to in-frame sequences with V and J called. These copies leave out some clones; in studies compared against another copy, an unresolved V gene accounts for under half, and the cause of the remainder is not known. For this sample there are under 90,000 clones; around nine tenths appear just once. The top ten hold around 3.5% of the sample. Here the sequenced sample was peripheral blood, taken after pregnancy. The receptor's source is a female donor in good health, enrolled as a control in a pregnancy study. The chain uses TRBV27 and TRBJ1-4; too little of a D gene remains to name it. The sequenced DNA: TGTGCCAGCAGTTTACGGGTTTCGGCTAATGAAAAACTGTTTTTT. Translated, this is CASSLRVSANEKLFF.